The entry below gives a single T cell receptor (beta chain) sequence along with its context. This specimen belongs to a study of PD-L1 blockade in urothelial cancer. Study-wide background: Prior chemotherapy in patients spanned 0 to 3 regimens.

Data came from immunoSEQ multiplex PCR; TCRdb stores just in-frame clones and leaves some out. The sample shows some 30,000 clones, 85% to 90% of them seen only once. Germline lookup yields CDR1 MNHEY and CDR2 SVGAGI. Trimming removed 5 bases from V and 7 bases from J; junction bases left unmatched: 2. The CDR3 consists of 12 residues. The specimen was PBMCs, collected around atezolizumab (anti-PD-L1) treatment. V and J are TRBV6-5 and TRBJ2-5, with 9 bases matching TRBD1. This receptor was identified in a man aged 50 to 59 with urothelial cancer. CDR3 region: CASSLTGGTQYF. CDR3 nucleotide sequence: TGTGCCAGCAGTCTGACAGGGGGGACCCAGTACTTC.